This is a list of T cell receptor beta chains from one sample in a study of cytomegalovirus exposure and HLA in healthy donors. Libraries were prepared by immunoSEQ multiplex PCR; TCRdb keeps only in-frame clonotypes and omits some of them. Of approximately 180,000 clones in the sample, roughly 79% were seen once. The specimen sequenced was PBMCs. Every receptor here comes from a man in his forties or fifties in good health and CMV-seropositive. Both conserved end residues are part of each CDR3. A D gene is named only where the DNA matches it firmly. Clone size, where shown, is once, few, many, or a class for clones that have expanded.

j_call cdr3_length v_call d_call clone_size cdr3_aa cdr3_nt
TRBJ1-2 14 TRBV14 TRBD1 - CASSRSGQNYGYTF TGTGCCAGCAGCCGATCGGGACAGAACTATGGCTACACCTTC
TRBJ2-7 15 TRBV28 - - CASSLWGAQIHEQYF TGTGCCAGCAGTTTATGGGGGGCGCAAATTCACGAGCAGTACTTC
TRBJ2-5 16 TRBV2 TRBD2 once CASRRGGSGSPETQYF TGTGCCAGCAGAAGAGGCGGTAGCGGGAGTCCCGAGACCCAGTACTTC
TRBJ2-5 15 TRBV27 - - CASSLSSLVKETQYF TGTGCCAGCAGTTTATCGAGCCTAGTTAAGGAGACCCAGTACTTC
TRBJ2-7 16 TRBV5-4 TRBD2 few CASSLNSGSRTYEQYF TGTGCCAGCAGCCTAAACAGCGGGAGCCGCACCTACGAGCAGTACTTC
TRBJ2-3 14 TRBV2 - - CASSRGGMADTQYF TGTGCCAGCAGTCGTGGAGGTATGGCAGATACGCAGTATTTT
TRBJ2-7 15 TRBV25-1 TRBD2 - CASSDLAGGGYEQYF TGTGCCAGCAGTGACCTAGCGGGAGGGGGCTACGAGCAGTACTTC
TRBJ2-7 13 TRBV5-1 - once CASSSLPAYEQYF TGCGCCAGCAGCTCCCTCCCAGCCTACGAGCAGTACTTC
TRBJ2-3 14 TRBV7-3 TRBD2 few CASSPGLATDTQYF TGTGCCAGCAGCCCTGGACTAGCGACAGATACGCAGTATTTT
TRBJ2-7 15 TRBV19 TRBD2 - CASSIEAGPIYEQYF TGTGCCAGTAGTATTGAAGCGGGGCCTATCTACGAGCAGTACTTC
TRBJ2-7 16 TRBV6-5 - - CASSYSYDTYSYEQYF TGTGCCAGCAGTTACTCATACGATACATACTCCTACGAGCAGTACTTC
TRBJ1-1 10 TRBV19 - - CASIATEAFF TGTGCCAGTATAGCGACTGAAGCTTTCTTT
TRBJ2-1 16 TRBV18 TRBD2 - CASSPPASGRVGEQFF TGTGCCAGCTCACCACCGGCTAGCGGGAGGGTCGGTGAGCAGTTCTTC
TRBJ2-1 16 TRBV7-7 - - CASSLWVREFLNEQFF TGTGCTAGCAGCTTATGGGTTCGGGAGTTCCTCAATGAGCAGTTCTTC
TRBJ1-2 12 TRBV29-1 - - CSVGGGGYGYTF TGCAGCGTTGGGGGGGGAGGCTATGGCTACACCTTC
TRBJ2-3 16 TRBV5-4 TRBD2 few CASSPTLAGSTDTQYF TGTGCCAGCAGCCCCACCCTAGCGGGGAGCACAGATACGCAGTATTTT
TRBJ1-1 15 TRBV11-1 TRBD1 - CASSPRTGLNTEAFF TGTGCCAGCAGCCCACGGACAGGTTTGAACACTGAAGCTTTCTTT
TRBJ2-1 16 TRBV13 - - CASRNSMGRIYNEQFF TGTGCCAGCAGGAATAGCATGGGGCGGATTTACAATGAGCAGTTCTTC
TRBJ1-1 12 TRBV30 - - CAWGQVNTEAFF TGTGCCTGGGGCCAGGTGAACACTGAAGCTTTCTTT
TRBJ2-7 13 TRBV21-1 - - CAIFDRGRYEQYF TGTGCCATCTTCGACAGGGGCCGCTACGAGCAGTACTTC
TRBJ1-1 13 TRBV18 - - CASSMGGDTEAFF TGTGCCAGCTCAATGGGAGGGGACACTGAAGCTTTCTTT
TRBJ2-7 14 TRBV4-1 TRBD2 - CASSQTSGRYEQYF TGCGCCAGCAGCCAGACTAGCGGGAGGTACGAGCAGTACTTC